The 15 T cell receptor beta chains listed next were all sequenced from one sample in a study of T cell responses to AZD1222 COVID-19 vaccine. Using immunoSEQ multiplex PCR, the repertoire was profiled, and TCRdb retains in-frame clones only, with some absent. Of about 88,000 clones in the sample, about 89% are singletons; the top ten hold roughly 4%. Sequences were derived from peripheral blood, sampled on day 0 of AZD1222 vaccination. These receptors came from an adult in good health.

Written as DNA, the CDR3 is TGTGCCAGCAGCCCGAACAGGGGCAACTCCTACGAGCAGTACTTC. Translation gives CASSPNRGNSYEQYF. The rearrangement joins TRBV7-9 to TRBJ2-7; 7 bases match TRBD1. The CDR3 totals 15 residues. J was trimmed by 0 bases and V by 5 bases; bases with no gene match: 7. Germline CDR1 is SEHNR and CDR2 is FQNEAQ (reference sequence).

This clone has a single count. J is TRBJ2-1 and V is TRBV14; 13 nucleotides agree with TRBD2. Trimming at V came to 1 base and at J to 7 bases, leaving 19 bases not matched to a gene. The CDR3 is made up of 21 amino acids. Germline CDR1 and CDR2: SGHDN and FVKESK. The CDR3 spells CASSQVGGGTSGVLLTNEQFF. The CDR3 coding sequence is TGTGCCAGCAGCCAAGTAGGGGGCGGGACTAGCGGGGTCCTCCTCACGAATGAGCAGTTCTTC.

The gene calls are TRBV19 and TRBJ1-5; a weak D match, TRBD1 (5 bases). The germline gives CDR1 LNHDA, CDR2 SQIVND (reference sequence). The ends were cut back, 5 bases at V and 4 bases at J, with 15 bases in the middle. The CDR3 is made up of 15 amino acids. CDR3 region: CASSADGAPNQPQHF. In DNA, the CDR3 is TGTGCCAGTAGTGCTGACGGGGCTCCGAATCAGCCCCAGCATTTT.

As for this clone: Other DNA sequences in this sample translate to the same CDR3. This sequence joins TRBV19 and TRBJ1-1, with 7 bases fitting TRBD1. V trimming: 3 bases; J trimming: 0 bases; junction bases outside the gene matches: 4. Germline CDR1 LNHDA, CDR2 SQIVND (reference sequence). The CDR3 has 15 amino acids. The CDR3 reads CASSIRGTVNTEAFF. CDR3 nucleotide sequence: TGTGCCAGTAGTATTAGAGGGACAGTGAACACTGAAGCTTTCTTT.

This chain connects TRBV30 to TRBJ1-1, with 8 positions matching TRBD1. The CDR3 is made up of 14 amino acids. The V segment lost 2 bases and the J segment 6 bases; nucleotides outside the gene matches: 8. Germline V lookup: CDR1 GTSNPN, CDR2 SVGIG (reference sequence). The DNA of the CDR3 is TGTGCCTGGAGTCCGACAGGGGAGATTCCTGAAGCTTTCTTT. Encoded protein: CAWSPTGEIPEAFF.

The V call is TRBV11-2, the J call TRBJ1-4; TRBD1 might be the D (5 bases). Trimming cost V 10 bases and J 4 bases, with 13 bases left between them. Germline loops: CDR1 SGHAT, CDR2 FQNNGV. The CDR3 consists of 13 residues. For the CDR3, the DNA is TGTGCCACCCGAGGCGGGGGTAATGAAAAACTGTTTTTT. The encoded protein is CATRGGGNEKLFF. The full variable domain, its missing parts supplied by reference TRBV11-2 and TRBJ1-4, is EAGVAQSPRYKIIEKRQSVAFWCNPISGHATLYWYQQILGQGPKLLIQFQNNGVVDDSQLPKDRFSAERLKGVDSTLKIQPAKLEDSAVYLCATRGGGNEKLFFGSGTQLSVL.

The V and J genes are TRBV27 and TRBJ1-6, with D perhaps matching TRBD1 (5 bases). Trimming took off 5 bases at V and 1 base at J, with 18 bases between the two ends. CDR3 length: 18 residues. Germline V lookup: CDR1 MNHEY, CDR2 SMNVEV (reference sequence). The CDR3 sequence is CASSLSRRGGSYNSPLHF. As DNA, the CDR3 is TGTGCCAGCAGTCTCTCCCGTAGGGGTGGTTCCTATAATTCACCCCTCCACTTT.

Written as DNA, the CDR3 is TGTGCCAGCAGTTACTATAGGACTAGCGGGGGGGCCACAGATACGCAGTATTTT. This codes for CASSYYRTSGGATDTQYF. The chain carries TRBV6-2 or TRBV6-3 and TRBJ2-3; the match to TRBD2 covers 15 bases. CDR1 MNHEY and CDR2 SVGEGT come from the germline V gene. Losses at the gene ends were 1 base for V and 2 bases for J; bases not matched to a gene: 4. The CDR3 spans 18 residues.

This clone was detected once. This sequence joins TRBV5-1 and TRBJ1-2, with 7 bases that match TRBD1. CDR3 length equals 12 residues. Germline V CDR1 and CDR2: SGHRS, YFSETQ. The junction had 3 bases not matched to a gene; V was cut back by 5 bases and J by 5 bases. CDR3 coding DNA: TGCGCCAGCAGAATGACAGGGTATGGCTACACCTTC. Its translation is CASRMTGYGYTF. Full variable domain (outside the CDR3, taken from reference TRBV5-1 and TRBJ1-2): KAGVTQTPRYLIKTRGQQVTLSCSPISGHRSVSWYQQTPGQGLQFLFEYFSETQRNKGNFPGRFSGRQFSNSRSEMNVSTLELGDSALYLCASRMTGYGYTFGSGTRLTVV.

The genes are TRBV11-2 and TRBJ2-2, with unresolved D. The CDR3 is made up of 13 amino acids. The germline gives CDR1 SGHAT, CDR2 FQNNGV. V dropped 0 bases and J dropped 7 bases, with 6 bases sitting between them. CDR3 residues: CASSLDRRGELFF. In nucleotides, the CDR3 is TGTGCCAGCAGCTTAGATCGACGCGGGGAGCTGTTTTTT.

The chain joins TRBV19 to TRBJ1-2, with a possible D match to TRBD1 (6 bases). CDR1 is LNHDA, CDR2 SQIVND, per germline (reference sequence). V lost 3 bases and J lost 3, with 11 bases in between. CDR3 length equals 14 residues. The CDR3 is CASSMDSPYYGYTF. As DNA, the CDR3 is TGTGCCAGTAGTATGGACAGCCCCTACTATGGCTACACCTTC.

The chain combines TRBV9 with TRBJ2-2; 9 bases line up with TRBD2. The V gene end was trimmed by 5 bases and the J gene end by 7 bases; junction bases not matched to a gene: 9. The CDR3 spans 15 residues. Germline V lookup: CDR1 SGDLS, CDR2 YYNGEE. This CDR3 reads CASRGKPSGDGELFF. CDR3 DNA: TGTGCCAGCAGAGGGAAGCCTAGCGGGGACGGGGAGCTGTTTTTT.

As DNA, the CDR3 is TGTGCCAGCAGCCAAGCCCTCGGTAGTGGCTCTAATGAAAAACTGTTTTTT. It encodes CASSQALGSGSNEKLFF. The chain combines TRBV3-1 (or the pseudogene TRBV3-2) with TRBJ1-4; unclear D gene. The CDR3 sequence is 17 residues long. Germline V gene data show CDR1 as LGHDT and CDR2 as YNNKEL (reference sequence). Trimming removed 1 base at V and 3 bases at J, with 15 bases between.

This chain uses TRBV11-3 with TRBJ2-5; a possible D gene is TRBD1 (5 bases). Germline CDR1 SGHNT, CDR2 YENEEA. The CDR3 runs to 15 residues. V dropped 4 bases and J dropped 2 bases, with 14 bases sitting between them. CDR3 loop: CASSWVVTGQETQYF. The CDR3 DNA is TGTGCCAGCAGCTGGGTAGTTACAGGTCAAGAGACCCAGTACTTC.

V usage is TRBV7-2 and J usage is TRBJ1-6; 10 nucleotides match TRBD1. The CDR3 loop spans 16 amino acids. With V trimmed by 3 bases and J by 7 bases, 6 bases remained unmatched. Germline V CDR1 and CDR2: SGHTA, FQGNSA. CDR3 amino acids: CASSFRGQGINSPLHF. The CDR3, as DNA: TGTGCCAGCAGCTTCCGGGGACAGGGGATCAATTCACCCCTCCACTTT.